Each of the 27 T cell receptor beta chains below was sequenced from the same sample in a study of blood T cells in healthy people across ages. The second PCR ran roughly 6 to 11 cycles with a sample-barcoded 5' primer and J-beta primers. One entry per CDR3 protein results from TCRdb running MiXCR on the 5' RACE reads. The sample lists 450,000 to 650,000 distinct CDR3 sequences; 24% were seen once. The same data also went into a second study, on T cells of mothers and their children.

Sequenced sample: blood. These receptors came from a boy aged 10-17 years in good health.

DNA for the CDR3: TGTGCCACCAGCAGAGTACCGACATCCTCCTCCTCTGGAAACACCATATATTTT. Translation: CATSRVPTSSSSGNTIYF. The rearrangement joins TRBV15 to TRBJ1-3; unclear D gene. V was trimmed by 1 base and J by 0 bases, leaving 16 bases between them. Germline loops: CDR1 LNHNV, CDR2 YYDKDF (reference sequence). The CDR3 spans 18 residues.

The sample holds many counts of this clonotype. One end of the junction does not line up with germline, which may come from a read error. The V call is TRBV5-1, the J call TRBJ1-4; 7 bases fit TRBD1. CDR3 length equals 14 residues. Germline loops: CDR1 SGHRS, CDR2 YFSETQ. The CDR3 region has the DNA TGTGCCAGCAGCTTGCGACAGGGTAATGAAAAACTGTTTTTT. Amino acid sequence: CASSLRQGNEKLFF.

V usage is TRBV12-3 or TRBV12-4 and J usage is TRBJ1-5, with 9 positions matching TRBD1. The CDR3 has 13 residues. V shed 5 bases, J shed 7 bases, and the junction held 3 bases outside the gene matches. The DNA for the CDR3 is TGTGCCAGCAGTGGGGACAGGGCCCAGCCCCAGCATTTT. Translated, it gives CASSGDRAQPQHF.

The V call is TRBV6-1, the J call TRBJ2-2, with a possible D match to TRBD1 (6 bases). CDR1 is MNHNS and CDR2 is SASEGT in the germline V gene. V lost 0 bases and J lost 1, with 15 bases in between. This CDR3 region has 18 residues. CDR3 coding DNA: TGTGCCAGCAGTGAAGCGGTGGGGGCGACAGGGAACACCGGGGAGCTGTTTTTT. It translates to CASSEAVGATGNTGELFF.

The chain employs TRBV3-1 and TRBJ2-5; 7 bases are shared with TRBD2. The J call is uncertain, as TRBJ2-7 better fits the DNA end. The V gene's germline CDR1 is LGHDT and CDR2 YNNKEL (reference sequence). The CDR3 is 14 residues long. CDR3 in DNA: TGTGCCAGCAGCCTTGGACTAGTCGACTACGAGCAGTACTTC. Translation: CASSLGLVDYEQYF.

V usage is TRBV29-1 and J usage is TRBJ1-2, with D possibly matching TRBD1 (5 bases). CDR1 is SQVTM and CDR2 is ANQGSEA in the germline V gene. CDR3 length: 13 amino acids. V lost 1 base, J lost 3 bases, and 9 bases lay in between. Here the CDR3 reads CSVEGQRDYGYTF. The CDR3 DNA is TGCAGCGTTGAAGGACAGAGGGACTATGGCTACACCTTC. The full variable domain, in which reference TRBV29-1 and TRBJ1-2 provide the parts outside the CDR3, is SAVISQKPSRDICQRGTSLTIQCQVDSQVTMMFWYRQQPGQSLTLIATANQGSEATYESGFVIDKFPISRPNLTFSTLTVSNMSPEDSSIYLCSVEGQRDYGYTFGSGTRLTVV.

Notes on this clonotype: Sequence at one end of the junction differs from germline and may be a read error. This chain uses TRBV29-1 with TRBJ2-1; D perhaps matches TRBD2 (6 bases). Germline loops: CDR1 SQVTM, CDR2 ANQGSEA. The CDR3 has 13 residues. Written as DNA, the CDR3 is TGCAGCGTTGAAGGGGCCGGGGGTGGTGAGCTGTTCTTC. Residues: CSVEGAGGGELFF.

The V gene is TRBV2, the J gene TRBJ2-3; D is perhaps TRBD2 (6 bases). This CDR3 has 13 residues. Germline V CDR1 and CDR2: SNHLY, FYNNEI. Trimming cost V 8 bases and J 4 bases, with 13 bases left between them. The CDR3 coding sequence is TGTGCCAGCCCGAGGGTAGCGGCAGATACGCAGTATTTT. Translating it yields CASPRVAADTQYF.

This chain uses TRBV5-1 with TRBJ1-1, with a possible D match to TRBD1 (6 bases). V dropped 4 bases and J dropped 1 base, with 23 bases sitting between them. The CDR3 loop spans 18 amino acids. The germline CDR1 and CDR2 sequences are SGHRS and YFSETQ. The DNA for the CDR3 is TGCGCCAGCAGCCGGTGGGGGGCCCCAACGTGGGGGAACACTGAAGCTTTCTTT. Protein sequence: CASSRWGAPTWGNTEAFF. The variable domain in full, completed from reference TRBV5-1 and TRBJ1-1, reads KAGVTQTPRYLIKTRGQQVTLSCSPISGHRSVSWYQQTPGQGLQFLFEYFSETQRNKGNFPGRFSGRQFSNSRSEMNVSTLELGDSALYLCASSRWGAPTWGNTEAFFGQGTRLTVV.

The J gene is TRBJ2-3, the V gene TRBV19; D call uncertain. Germline V gene data show CDR1 as LNHDA and CDR2 as SQIVND (reference sequence). Trimming shortened V by 3 bases and J by 0 bases, and 10 bases separated the two germline ends. The CDR3 contains 15 residues. The CDR3 nucleotides read TGTGCCAGTAGTATGGGGTCGAAGAGCACAGATACGCAGTATTTT. This encodes CASSMGSKSTDTQYF.

The CDR3 sequence is CASSLGGTDGYTF. CDR3 nucleotide sequence: TGTGCCAGCAGCTTAGGAGGGACTGACGGCTACACCTTC. The chain recombines TRBV7-9 with TRBJ1-2, with D possibly matching TRBD1 (5 bases). Trimming shortened V by 1 base and J by 8 bases, and 11 bases separated the two germline ends. The CDR3 runs to 13 residues. CDR1 is SEHNR and CDR2 is FQNEAQ in the germline V gene (reference sequence).

This clonotype was seen only a few times. The chain has TRBV7-9 and TRBJ2-7; TRBD1 matches at 7 bases. Germline V CDR1 and CDR2: SEHNR, FQNEAQ (reference sequence). The CDR3 sequence is 13 residues long. Trimming cost V 4 bases and J 6 bases; bases outside gene matches: 6. CDR3 amino acids: CASSSAYRGEQYF. The CDR3 DNA follows: TGTGCCAGCAGCTCAGCCTACAGGGGCGAGCAGTACTTC. Using reference TRBV7-9 and TRBJ2-7 for the parts outside the CDR3, the full variable domain is DTGVSQNPRHKITKRGQNVTFRCDPISEHNRLYWYRQTLGQGPEFLTYFQNEAQLEKSRLLSDRFSAERPKGSFSTLEIQRTEQGDSAMYLCASSSAYRGEQYFGPGTRLTVT.

This chain joins TRBV19 and TRBJ2-7, with 7 bases matching TRBD2. The CDR3 runs 15 residues. CDR1 and CDR2 (germline): LNHDA, SQIVND (reference sequence). V was pared by 7 bases and J by 3 bases, with 12 bases of the junction left unmatched. The CDR3 region has the DNA TGTGCCAGTAAGGAGGCTAGCGGAACTCACTACGAGCAGTACTTC. The encoded protein is CASKEASGTHYEQYF.

The CDR3 spells CSARASSGGRQTQYF. The CDR3 nucleotides read TGCAGTGCTAGAGCTTCTAGCGGGGGACGTCAGACCCAGTACTTC. The chain is built from TRBV20-1 and TRBJ2-5; 10 nucleotides line up with TRBD2. The CDR3 totals 15 residues. Trimming cost V 1 base and J 6 bases; bases outside gene matches: 8. CDR1 is DFQATT and CDR2 is SNEGSKA in the germline V gene (reference sequence).

J is TRBJ1-4 and V is TRBV4-1; D unresolved. Germline V gives CDR1 MGHRA, CDR2 YSYEKL. The CDR3 length is 13 residues. Between the trimmed V and J ends, which lost 1 base and 10 bases, there was a span of 10 bases. The chain's CDR3 is CASSQGGLGKLFF. CDR3 nucleotide sequence: TGCGCCAGCAGCCAAGGGGGATTGGGAAAACTGTTTTTT.

The V call is TRBV6-5, the J call TRBJ2-7; D tentatively fits TRBD1 or TRBD2 (5 bases each). V was pared by 5 bases and J by 0 bases, with 14 bases between. Germline CDR1 and CDR2: MNHEY and SVGAGI. The CDR3 has 15 residues. As DNA, the CDR3 is TGTGCCAGCAGTCCCCGGGGCCCAACCTCCTACGAGCAGTACTTC. Translating gives CASSPRGPTSYEQYF.

This clonotype appeared a few times. The chain links TRBV6-2 or TRBV6-3 to TRBJ2-7, with D tentatively TRBD2 (6 bases). The better agreement between TRBJ2-1 and the DNA end casts doubt on the J call. CDR1 and CDR2 from the germline V gene are MNHEY and SVGEGT. This CDR3 comprises 11 residues. CDR3 amino acids: CASSQRVEQFF. The CDR3, as DNA: TGTGCCAGCAGCCAGCGGGTTGAGCAGTTCTTC.

The chain combines TRBV5-6 with TRBJ1-3, with TRBD1 as a possible D gene (6 bases). This CDR3 has 16 residues. Trimming took 4 bases from V and 0 from J, leaving 14 bases between them. Germline CDR1 SGHDT, CDR2 YYEEEE. CDR3 in amino acids: CASSPRTVSSGNTIYF. CDR3 bases: TGTGCCAGCAGCCCACGGACAGTTAGCTCTGGAAACACCATATATTTT.

This clonotype was observed a few times. The rearrangement joins TRBV20-1 to TRBJ2-5, with 10 bases identical to TRBD2. The CDR3 contains 18 residues. Unmatched junction bases numbered 14, after V lost 3 bases and J lost 1 base. CDR1 and CDR2 from the germline V gene are DFQATT and SNEGSKA (reference sequence). The CDR3 DNA reads TGCAGTGCTAGTAGAGGGCTAGCGGGGGTCCGCCTCCAAGAGACCCAGTACTTC. The encoded protein is CSASRGLAGVRLQETQYF.

This clonotype was detected many times. The rearrangement links TRBV11-2 to TRBJ1-2; TRBD1 agrees at 7 bases. This CDR3 comprises 14 residues. The V gene end was trimmed by 5 bases and the J gene end by 0 bases; junction bases not matched to a gene: 3. The germline V gene has CDR1 SGHAT and CDR2 FQNNGV. CDR3 region: CASSPGQANYGYTF. In nucleotides, the CDR3 is TGTGCCAGCAGCCCTGGACAGGCTAACTATGGCTACACCTTC.

This rearrangement joins TRBV20-1 to TRBJ2-1; tentative D call: TRBD2 (5 bases). The ends were cut back, 0 bases at V and 10 bases at J, with 22 bases in the middle. Germline V gene data show CDR1 as DFQATT and CDR2 as SNEGSKA (reference sequence). This CDR3 region has 16 residues. CDR3 sequence reads: CSARDPLDPRPREQFF. The CDR3 region has the DNA TGCAGTGCTAGAGATCCACTAGATCCCCGCCCTCGGGAGCAGTTCTTC.

The chain combines TRBV29-1 with TRBJ1-2, with D maybe TRBD1 (5 bases). CDR3 length: 12 amino acids. Per germline, CDR1 SQVTM and CDR2 ANQGSEA. V lost 1 base and J lost 8, with 11 bases in between. This CDR3 reads CSVEGRALGYTF. The CDR3, as DNA: TGCAGCGTTGAAGGCAGGGCGCTGGGCTACACCTTC.

The rearrangement joins TRBV5-1 to TRBJ1-2; TRBD1 aligns across 8 bases. Germline values: CDR1 SGHRS, CDR2 YFSETQ. There are 14 residues in the CDR3. V gave up 0 bases and J gave up 5 bases; unmatched junction bases: 3. The CDR3 sequence: CASSLAGGEYGYTF. CDR3 DNA sequence: TGCGCCAGCAGCTTGGCAGGGGGCGAATATGGCTACACCTTC. Full variable domain (outside the CDR3, taken from reference TRBV5-1 and TRBJ1-2): KAGVTQTPRYLIKTRGQQVTLSCSPISGHRSVSWYQQTPGQGLQFLFEYFSETQRNKGNFPGRFSGRQFSNSRSEMNVSTLELGDSALYLCASSLAGGEYGYTFGSGTRLTVV.

This sequence joins TRBV7-3 and TRBJ2-5; a possible D gene is TRBD2 (6 bases). The DNA end favors TRBJ2-7, so the J call may be wrong. Germline values: CDR1 SGHTA, CDR2 FQGTGA. The CDR3 has 14 residues. The CDR3 reads CASSQIRRVYEQYF. CDR3 DNA sequence: TGTGCCAGCAGCCAGATAAGGAGGGTTTACGAGCAGTACTTC.

The rearrangement joins TRBV4-1 to TRBJ1-1, with 7 bases lining up with TRBD1. Germline assignment: CDR1 MGHRA and CDR2 YSYEKL. The CDR3 has 15 amino acids. Losses at the gene ends were 1 base for V and 8 bases for J; bases not matched to a gene: 10. CDR3 nucleotide sequence: TGCGCCAGCAGCCAAGCCGACTTTGAGACAGGGGAAGCTTTCTTT. Translation gives CASSQADFETGEAFF.

This sequence joins TRBV25-1 and TRBJ2-7; a possible D gene is TRBD1 (6 bases). The V gene's germline CDR1 is MGHDK and CDR2 SYGVNS. V dropped 4 bases and J dropped 2 bases, with 12 bases sitting between them. The CDR3 sequence is 14 residues long. Here the CDR3 reads CASSVPGQTYEQYF. CDR3 bases: TGTGCCAGCAGTGTACCGGGACAAACCTACGAGCAGTACTTC.

The J gene is TRBJ2-5, the V gene TRBV5-4; perhaps TRBD2 as D (6 bases). This CDR3 is 15 amino acids long. From germline, CDR1 is SGHNT and CDR2 YYREEE (reference sequence). V lost 1 base, J lost 5 bases, and 15 bases lay in between. The CDR3 coding sequence is TGTGCCAGCAGCTTGTCCGGGGCGGGAAGGGAGACCCAGTACTTC. As protein: CASSLSGAGRETQYF.